This T cell receptor beta chain was captured in a study of OX40 agonist ivuxolimab in advanced cancers. Regarding the research as a whole: The costimulatory receptor OX40 (CD134) was targeted by ivuxolimab, a fully human IgG2 agonistic monoclonal antibody. Partial responses were achieved by three dose-escalation patients, of whom one had hepatocellular carcinoma and two had cutaneous melanoma. A male proportion of 82.7% and a mean age of about 60 years, ranging from 23 to 79, were recorded for the dose-escalation cohort. Patients were allowed to have had prior anti-PD-1, anti-PD-L1 or anti-CTLA-4 therapy, and more than 30% of the dose-escalation patients had previously received checkpoint inhibitors. Intravenous ivuxolimab was administered to patients every 2 weeks at six dose levels: 0.01, 0.1, 0.3, 1.5, 3 and 10 mg/kg. The point of sequencing TCRbeta in the periphery was to test whether ivuxolimab changed TCR sequence diversity and drove clonal T-cell expansion. Of the approximately 50 dose-escalation patients, hepatocellular carcinoma was present in about 20, melanoma in approximately 15, renal cell carcinoma in 9 and head and neck cancer in 9. The monotherapy dose-escalation portion (N = 52 patients) of the phase I ivuxolimab trial is reported in the paper. Broader findings and caveats from the paper: Low levels of normalized T-cell clonal expansion were also seen in some nonresponding patients. On average, CD8+ T cells showed more expanded clones than CD4+ T cells after ivuxolimab. In the 0.1-3.0 mg/kg groups, partial responders had among the lowest normalized peripheral clonal expansion, particularly in CD8+ T cells. At doses of 0.1 to 3.0 mg/kg, clonal expansion of both CD4+ and CD8+ blood T cells was observed from baseline to week 6. Antigen specificity was not determined for the clonally expanded peripheral T cells.

The trial excluded patients who had a history of autoimmune disease or were on systemic immunosuppression. Peripheral blood for TCR sequencing was collected from all dose cohorts at baseline, on cycle 4 day 1, and on cycle 7 day 1. Samples were obtained from an open-label, multicenter, first-in-human phase I dose-escalation trial of ivuxolimab. Adults with locally advanced or metastatic melanoma, renal cell, hepatocellular, or head and neck squamous cell carcinoma were enrolled in the trial. Before TCR sequencing, CD4+ T cells and CD8+ T cells from peripheral blood were sorted into separate populations. The CDR3 starts with the cysteine, ends with the phenylalanine, and has 16 residues. The CDR3 DNA has 48 bases and is translated from base 1. Trimming removed 1 base from V and 0 bases from J; the gene matches leave 5 bases unexplained. Looking up the germline V gene yields CDR1 SGHTA and CDR2 FQGNSA.

Genomic DNA was isolated from the sorted cells so that the TCRbeta CDR3 region could be sequenced. The immunoSEQ Assay was used for sequencing of TCRbeta CDR3 regions. As stored in TCRdb, this immuneACCESS dataset retains in-frame rearrangements with V and J assigned. A fraction of the clones does not appear; measured against another copy, unresolved V genes explain less than half of the discrepancy, and the remainder lacks a known reason. The sample has approximately 59,000 clones on record, roughly 77% of them singletons. 0.7% to 0.8% of the sample is in the top ten clones. This clone was found once. This clone's antigen is unknown. The record has no base qualities; no much larger clone is one base away.

The sequence is built from TRBV7-2 and TRBJ2-5; 7 nucleotides in the junction match TRBD2. The clonotype comes from an adult with an advanced solid tumor such as melanoma, head and neck, liver or kidney cancer. Sequences were derived from CD4+ or CD8+ T cells sorted from blood, sampled in a trial of the OX40 agonist ivuxolimab. CDR3 loop: CASSLGGSGYQETQYF. The nucleotide sequence is TGTGCCAGCAGCTTAGGGGGTAGCGGGTACCAAGAGACCCAGTACTTC.